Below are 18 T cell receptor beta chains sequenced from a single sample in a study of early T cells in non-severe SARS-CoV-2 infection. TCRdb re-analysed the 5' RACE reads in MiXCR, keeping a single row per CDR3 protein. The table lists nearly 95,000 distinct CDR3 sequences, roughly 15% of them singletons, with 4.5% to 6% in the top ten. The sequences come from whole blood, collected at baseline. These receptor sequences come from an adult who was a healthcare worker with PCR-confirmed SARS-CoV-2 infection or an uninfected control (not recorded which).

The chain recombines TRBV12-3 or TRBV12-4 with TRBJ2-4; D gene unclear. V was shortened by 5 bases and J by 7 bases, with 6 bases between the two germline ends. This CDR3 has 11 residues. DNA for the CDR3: TGTGCCAGCAGTCTCAGTAACATTCAGTACTTC. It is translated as CASSLSNIQYF.

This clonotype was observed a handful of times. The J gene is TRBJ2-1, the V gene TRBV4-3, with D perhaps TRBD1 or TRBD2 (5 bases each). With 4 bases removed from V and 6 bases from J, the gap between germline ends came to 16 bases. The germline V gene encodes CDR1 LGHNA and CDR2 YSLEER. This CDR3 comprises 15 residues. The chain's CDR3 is CASSRDRDESNEQFF. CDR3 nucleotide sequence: TGCGCCAGCAGCCGAGACCGGGACGAAAGCAATGAGCAGTTCTTC.

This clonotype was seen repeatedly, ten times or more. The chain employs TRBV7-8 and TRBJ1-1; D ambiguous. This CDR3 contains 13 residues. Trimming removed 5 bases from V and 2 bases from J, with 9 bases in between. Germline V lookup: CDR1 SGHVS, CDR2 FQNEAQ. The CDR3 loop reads CASSMHTNTEAFF. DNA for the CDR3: TGTGCCAGCAGCATGCACACAAACACTGAAGCTTTCTTT.

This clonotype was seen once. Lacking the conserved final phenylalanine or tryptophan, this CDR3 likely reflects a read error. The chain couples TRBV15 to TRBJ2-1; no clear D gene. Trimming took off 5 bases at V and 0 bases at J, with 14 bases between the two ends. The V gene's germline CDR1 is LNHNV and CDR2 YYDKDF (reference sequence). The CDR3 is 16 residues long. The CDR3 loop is CATSGQALRSYNEQFL. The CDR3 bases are TGTGCCACCAGCGGGCAGGCTCTACGCTCCTACAATGAGCAGTTCTTG.

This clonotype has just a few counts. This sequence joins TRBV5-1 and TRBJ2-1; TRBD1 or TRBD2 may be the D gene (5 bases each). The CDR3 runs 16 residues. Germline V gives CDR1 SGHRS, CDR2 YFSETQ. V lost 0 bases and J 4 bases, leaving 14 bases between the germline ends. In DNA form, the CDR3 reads TGCGCCAGCAGCTTGGACGTCGGGACCCGGTACAATGAGCAGTTCTTC. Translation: CASSLDVGTRYNEQFF.

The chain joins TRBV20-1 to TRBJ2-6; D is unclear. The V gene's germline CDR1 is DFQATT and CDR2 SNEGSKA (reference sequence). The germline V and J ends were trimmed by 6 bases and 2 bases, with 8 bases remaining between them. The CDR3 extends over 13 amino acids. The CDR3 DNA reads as TGCAGTGCCCAGAGAACTGGGGCCAACGTCCTGACTTTC. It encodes CSAQRTGANVLTF.

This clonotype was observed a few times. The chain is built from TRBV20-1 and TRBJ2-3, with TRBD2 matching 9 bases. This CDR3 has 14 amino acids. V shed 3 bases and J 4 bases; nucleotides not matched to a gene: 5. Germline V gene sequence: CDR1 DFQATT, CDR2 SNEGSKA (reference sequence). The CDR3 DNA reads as TGCAGTGCTAGCACCGAGCGGGAGGCAGATACGCAGTATTTT. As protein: CSASTEREADTQYF.

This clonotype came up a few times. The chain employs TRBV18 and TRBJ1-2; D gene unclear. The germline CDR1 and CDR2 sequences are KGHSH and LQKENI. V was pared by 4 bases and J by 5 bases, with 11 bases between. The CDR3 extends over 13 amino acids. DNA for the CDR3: TGTGCCAGCTCACAAGACACCGATTATGGCTACACCTTC. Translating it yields CASSQDTDYGYTF.

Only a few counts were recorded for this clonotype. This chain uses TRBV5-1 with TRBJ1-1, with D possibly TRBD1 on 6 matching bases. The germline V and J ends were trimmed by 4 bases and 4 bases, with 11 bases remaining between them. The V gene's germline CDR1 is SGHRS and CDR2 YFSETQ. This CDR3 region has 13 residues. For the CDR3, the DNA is TGCGCCAGCAGCGGAGACAGGTTCACTGAAGCTTTCTTT. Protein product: CASSGDRFTEAFF. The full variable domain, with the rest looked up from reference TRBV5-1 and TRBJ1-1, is KAGVTQTPRYLIKTRGQQVTLSCSPISGHRSVSWYQQTPGQGLQFLFEYFSETQRNKGNFPGRFSGRQFSNSRSEMNVSTLELGDSALYLCASSGDRFTEAFFGQGTRLTVV.

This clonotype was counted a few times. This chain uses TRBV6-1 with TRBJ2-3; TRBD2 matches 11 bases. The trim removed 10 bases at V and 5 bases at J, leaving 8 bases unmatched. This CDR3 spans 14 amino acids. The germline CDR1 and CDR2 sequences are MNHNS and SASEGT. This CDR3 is CATDSGRAKDTQYF. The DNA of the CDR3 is TGTGCCACCGATAGCGGGAGGGCGAAAGATACGCAGTATTTT.

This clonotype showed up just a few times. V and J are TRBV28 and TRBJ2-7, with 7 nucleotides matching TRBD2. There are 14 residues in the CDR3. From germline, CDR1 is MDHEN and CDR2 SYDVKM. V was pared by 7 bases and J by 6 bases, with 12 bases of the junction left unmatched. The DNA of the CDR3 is TGTGCCAGCACTGATGGCGGGAGATCTATCGAGCAGTACTTC. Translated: CASTDGGRSIEQYF.

In DNA, the CDR3 is TGTGCCAGCAGCGCCCGAACTAATGAAAAACTGTTTTTT. Encoded protein: CASSARTNEKLFF. J is TRBJ1-4 and V is TRBV9; D remains ambiguous. The CDR3 is 13 residues long. The germline CDR1 and CDR2 sequences are SGDLS and YYNGEE. V was trimmed by 3 bases and J by 1 base, leaving 4 bases between them.

CDR3 DNA sequence: TGTGCCACCAGCAGGGGACTAGCGGACTCCTACAATGAGCAGTTCTTC. This translates into CATSRGLADSYNEQFF. J is TRBJ2-1 and V is TRBV15; 11 nucleotides align to TRBD2. This CDR3 region has 16 residues. J was trimmed by 0 bases and V by 3 bases; bases with no gene match: 1. Germline V lookup: CDR1 LNHNV, CDR2 YYDKDF (reference sequence). Full variable domain (missing parts from reference TRBV15 and TRBJ2-1): DAMVIQNPRYQVTQFGKPVTLSCSQTLNHNVMYWYQQKSSQAPKLLFHYYDKDFNNEADTPDNFQSRRPNTSFCFLDIRSPGLGDTAMYLCATSRGLADSYNEQFFGPGTRLTVL.

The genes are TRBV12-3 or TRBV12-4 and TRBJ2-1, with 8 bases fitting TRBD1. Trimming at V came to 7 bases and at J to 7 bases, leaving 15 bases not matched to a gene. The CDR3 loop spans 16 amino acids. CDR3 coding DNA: TGTGCCAGCACCCTAGGAGCCAGGGGGCGTAATAATGAGCAGTTCTTC. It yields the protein CASTLGARGRNNEQFF.

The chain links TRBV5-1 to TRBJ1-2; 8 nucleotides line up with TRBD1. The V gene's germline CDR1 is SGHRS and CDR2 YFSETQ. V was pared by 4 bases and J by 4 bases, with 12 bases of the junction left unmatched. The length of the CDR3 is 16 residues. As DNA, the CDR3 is TGCGCCAGCAGCCCCGGACAGGGACTTCTCGGCTATGGCTACACCTTC. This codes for CASSPGQGLLGYGYTF. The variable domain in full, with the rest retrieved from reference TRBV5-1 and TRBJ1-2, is KAGVTQTPRYLIKTRGQQVTLSCSPISGHRSVSWYQQTPGQGLQFLFEYFSETQRNKGNFPGRFSGRQFSNSRSEMNVSTLELGDSALYLCASSPGQGLLGYGYTFGSGTRLTVV.

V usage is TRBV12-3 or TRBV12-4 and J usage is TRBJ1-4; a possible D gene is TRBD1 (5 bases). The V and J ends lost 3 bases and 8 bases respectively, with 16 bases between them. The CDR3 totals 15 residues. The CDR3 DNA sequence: TGTGCCAGCAGTTTTGGGACCGGAGGTGGAGAAAAACTGTTTTTT. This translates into CASSFGTGGGEKLFF.

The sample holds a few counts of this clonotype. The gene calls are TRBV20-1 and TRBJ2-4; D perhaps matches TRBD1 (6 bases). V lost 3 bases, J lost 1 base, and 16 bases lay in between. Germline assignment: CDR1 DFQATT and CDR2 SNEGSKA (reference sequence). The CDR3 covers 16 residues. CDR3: CSASPRGAWAKNIQYF. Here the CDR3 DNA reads TGCAGTGCTAGCCCCAGGGGTGCATGGGCCAAAAACATTCAGTACTTC.

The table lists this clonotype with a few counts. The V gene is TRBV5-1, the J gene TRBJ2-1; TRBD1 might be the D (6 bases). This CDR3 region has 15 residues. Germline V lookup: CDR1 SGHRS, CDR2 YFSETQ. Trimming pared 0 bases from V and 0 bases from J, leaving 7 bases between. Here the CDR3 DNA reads TGCGCCAGCAGCTTGGGGGGGCACTCCTACAATGAGCAGTTCTTC. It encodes CASSLGGHSYNEQFF.